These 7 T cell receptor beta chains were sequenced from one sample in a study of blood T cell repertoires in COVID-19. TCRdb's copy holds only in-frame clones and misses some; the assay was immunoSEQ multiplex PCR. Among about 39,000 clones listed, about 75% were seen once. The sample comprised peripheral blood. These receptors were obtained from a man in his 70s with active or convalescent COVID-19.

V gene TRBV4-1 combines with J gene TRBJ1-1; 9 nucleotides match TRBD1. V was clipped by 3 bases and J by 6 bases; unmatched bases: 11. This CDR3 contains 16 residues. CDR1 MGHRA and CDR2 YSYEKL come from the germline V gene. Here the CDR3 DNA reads TGCGCCAGCAGCCAGAGGGGACAGGGAAGGACCCCTGAAGCTTTCTTT. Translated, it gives CASSQRGQGRTPEAFF.

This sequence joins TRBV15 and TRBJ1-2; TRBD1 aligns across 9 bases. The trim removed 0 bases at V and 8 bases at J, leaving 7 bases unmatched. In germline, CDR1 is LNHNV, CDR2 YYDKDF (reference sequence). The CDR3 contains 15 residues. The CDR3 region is CATSRDRDRAFGYTF. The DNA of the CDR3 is TGTGCCACCAGCAGAGATCGGGACAGGGCTTTCGGCTACACCTTC.

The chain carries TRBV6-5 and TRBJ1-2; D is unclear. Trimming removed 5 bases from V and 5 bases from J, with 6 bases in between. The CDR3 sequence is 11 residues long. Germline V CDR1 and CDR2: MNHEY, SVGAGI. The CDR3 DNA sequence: TGTGCCAGCAGTCAGGCTTATGGCTACACCTTC. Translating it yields CASSQAYGYTF.

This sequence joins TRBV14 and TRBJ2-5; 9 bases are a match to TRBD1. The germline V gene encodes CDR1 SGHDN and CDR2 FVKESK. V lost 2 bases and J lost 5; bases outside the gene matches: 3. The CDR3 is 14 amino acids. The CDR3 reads CASSQTGGYETQYF. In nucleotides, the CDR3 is TGTGCCAGCAGCCAAACAGGGGGCTATGAGACCCAGTACTTC.

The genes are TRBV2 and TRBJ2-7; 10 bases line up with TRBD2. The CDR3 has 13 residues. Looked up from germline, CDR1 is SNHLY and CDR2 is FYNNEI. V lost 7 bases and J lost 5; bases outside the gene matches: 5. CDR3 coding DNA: TGTGCCAGCATCAAGCGGGGGGGCAACGAGCAGTACTTC. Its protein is CASIKRGGNEQYF.

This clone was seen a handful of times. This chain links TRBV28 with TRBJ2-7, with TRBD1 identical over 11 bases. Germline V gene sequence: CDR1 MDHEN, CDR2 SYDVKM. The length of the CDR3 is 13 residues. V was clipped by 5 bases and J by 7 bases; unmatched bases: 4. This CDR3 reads CASSQDRGHEQYF. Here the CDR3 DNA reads TGTGCCAGCAGTCAGGACAGGGGGCATGAGCAGTACTTC.

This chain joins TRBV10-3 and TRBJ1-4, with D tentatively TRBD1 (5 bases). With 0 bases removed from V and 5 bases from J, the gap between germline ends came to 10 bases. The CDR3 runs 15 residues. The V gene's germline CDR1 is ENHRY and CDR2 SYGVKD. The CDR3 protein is CAISESKGENEKLFF. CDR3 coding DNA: TGTGCCATCAGTGAGTCTAAAGGGGAAAATGAAAAACTGTTTTTT.